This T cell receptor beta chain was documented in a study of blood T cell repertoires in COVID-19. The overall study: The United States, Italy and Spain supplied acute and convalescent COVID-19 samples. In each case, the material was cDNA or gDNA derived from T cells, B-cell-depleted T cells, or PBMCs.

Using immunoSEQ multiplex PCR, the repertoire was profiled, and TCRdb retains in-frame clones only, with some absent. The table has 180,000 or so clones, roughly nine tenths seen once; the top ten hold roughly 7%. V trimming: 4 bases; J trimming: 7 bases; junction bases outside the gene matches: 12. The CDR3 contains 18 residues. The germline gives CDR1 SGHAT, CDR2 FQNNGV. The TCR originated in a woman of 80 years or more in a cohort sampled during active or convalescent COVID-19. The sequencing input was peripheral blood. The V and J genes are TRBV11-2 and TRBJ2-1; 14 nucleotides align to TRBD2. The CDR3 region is CASSSPRGRLAGGNEQFF. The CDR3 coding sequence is TGTGCCAGCAGCTCACCTAGGGGGCGACTAGCGGGAGGGAATGAGCAGTTCTTC.